The 3 T cell receptor beta chains given below trace back to one sample, sequenced in a study of spatial heterogeneity in lung cancer. Specified time point: sample taken at primary tumor resection. A single record per CDR3 protein comes from TCRdb applying MiXCR to the 5' RACE reads. The sample lists approximately 24,000 distinct CDR3 sequences; about 4.4% were seen once. Source: PBMCs, taken at surgery. The origin of the receptors is a male donor with early-stage non-small cell lung cancer.

This clonotype was found many times. V gene TRBV20-1 combines with J gene TRBJ2-6; 8 nucleotides agree with TRBD1. This CDR3 comprises 15 residues. The junction had 5 bases not matched to a gene; V was cut back by 3 bases and J by 4 bases. Germline-derived CDR1 and CDR2 are DFQATT and SNEGSKA (reference sequence). CDR3 amino acids: CSASDRGAGANVLTF. The CDR3 bases are TGCAGTGCTAGCGACAGGGGAGCAGGGGCCAACGTCCTGACTTTC.

This clonotype came up many times. The V gene is TRBV15, the J gene TRBJ2-7; TRBD2 is a possible D gene (5 bases). The CDR3 runs 13 residues. Per germline, CDR1 LNHNV and CDR2 YYDKDF (reference sequence). V was clipped by 4 bases and J by 3 bases, with 10 bases between them. As DNA, the CDR3 is TGTGCCACCAGCAATAACCGGGGCTACGAGCAGTACTTC. This translates into CATSNNRGYEQYF.

This clonotype was recorded at least ten times. The rearrangement links TRBV6-2 or TRBV6-3 to TRBJ2-1, with D perhaps being TRBD1 or TRBD2 (5 bases each). The CDR3 spans 14 residues. Trimming shortened V by 5 bases and J by 5 bases, and 13 bases separated the two germline ends. Germline assignment: CDR1 MNHEY and CDR2 SVGEGT. The CDR3 protein is CASSPGTLHNEQFF. As DNA, the CDR3 is TGTGCCAGCAGTCCCGGGACCCTCCACAATGAGCAGTTCTTC.